The 29 T cell receptor beta chains reported below all come from one sample, sequenced in a study of shared clonotypes between healthy human individuals (TCRdb year 2020). The library was obtained by the immunoSEQ multiplex PCR assay. The table comes from immuneACCESS by way of TCRdb, which keeps in-frame sequences with V and J called. Part of the clones is missing from these tables; in studies checked, under half for an unresolved V gene and the rest for unknown reasons. The sample table shows fewer than 650,000 clones, and 76% are seen once. The ten largest clones add up to 10% to 15% of the sample. Material for sequencing was PBMCs. The origin of the receptors is a woman aged 40 to 49 in good health. Some clones in this sample may be carry-over from other donors' samples.

In this sample, this clone turned up once. The chain has TRBV19 and TRBJ1-4; 11 bases map to TRBD1. J gave up 6 bases and V 4 bases, and 4 bases lay outside the gene matches. The CDR3 extends over 15 amino acids. The germline V gene has CDR1 LNHDA and CDR2 SQIVND (reference sequence). CDR3 sequence (DNA): TGTGCCAGTAGTACCCGGGGACAGGGGGATGAAAAACTGTTTTTT. This gives the protein CASSTRGQGDEKLFF.

The chain uses TRBV2 and TRBJ2-1; 7 nucleotides agree with TRBD2. Germline V gives CDR1 SNHLY, CDR2 FYNNEI. The CDR3 is made up of 15 amino acids. V trimming: 7 bases; J trimming: 0 bases; junction bases outside the gene matches: 6. The CDR3 sequence: CASTGRYSSYNEQFF. The CDR3 bases are TGTGCCAGCACCGGGAGGTACAGCTCCTACAATGAGCAGTTCTTC.

This clone was recorded at least ten times. V is TRBV29-1 and J is TRBJ1-1; D is perhaps TRBD1 (5 bases). CDR1 SQVTM and CDR2 ANQGSEA come from the germline V gene. V was pared by 6 bases and J by 2 bases, with 10 bases between. The CDR3 covers 12 residues. CDR3 sequence (DNA): TGCAGCGTCGGTGACAGTAACACTGAAGCTTTCTTT. Translating gives CSVGDSNTEAFF. Full variable domain (remainder filled in from reference TRBV29-1 and TRBJ1-1): SAVISQKPSRDICQRGTSLTIQCQVDSQVTMMFWYRQQPGQSLTLIATANQGSEATYESGFVIDKFPISRPNLTFSTLTVSNMSPEDSSIYLCSVGDSNTEAFFGQGTRLTVV.

Turning to this clone: Other DNA sequences in the same sample also yield this CDR3. The J gene is TRBJ2-7, the V gene TRBV2; D unresolved. The CDR3 loop spans 12 amino acids. Germline V lookup: CDR1 SNHLY, CDR2 FYNNEI. Trimming pared 4 bases from V and 2 bases from J, leaving 6 bases between. In nucleotides, the CDR3 is TGTGCCAGCAGTGGGCAGGCCTACGAGCAGTACTTC. Translation: CASSGQAYEQYF. The full variable domain, with the rest looked up from reference TRBV2 and TRBJ2-7, is EPEVTQTPSHQVTQMGQEVILRCVPISNHLYFYWYRQILGQKVEFLVSFYNNEISEKSEIFDDQFSVERPDGSNFTLKIRSTKLEDSAMYFCASSGQAYEQYFGPGTRLTVT.

The V gene is TRBV6-5, the J gene TRBJ2-5; TRBD1 matches 8 bases. The junction had 7 bases not matched to a gene; V was cut back by 5 bases and J by 5 bases. Germline V CDR1 and CDR2: MNHEY, SVGAGI. The CDR3 covers 14 residues. The CDR3 protein is CASSPRTGRETQYF. The CDR3 coding sequence is TGTGCCAGCAGTCCAAGGACAGGGAGGGAGACCCAGTACTTC.

The chain carries TRBV7-3 and TRBJ2-5; 10 bases align to TRBD1. V gave up 5 bases and J gave up 5 bases; unmatched junction bases: 8. The CDR3 is made up of 15 amino acids. Germline-derived CDR1 and CDR2 are SGHTA and FQGTGA. DNA for the CDR3: TGTGCCAGCAGCCCTCCGGGACAGGGGCGGGAGACCCAGTACTTC. Its translation: CASSPPGQGRETQYF.

The V call is TRBV29-1, the J call TRBJ2-7; D remains unclear. Trimming removed 3 bases at V and 0 bases at J, with 9 bases between. This CDR3 is 13 amino acids long. Per the germline V gene, CDR1 is SQVTM and CDR2 is ANQGSEA. DNA of the CDR3: TGCAGCGTTGAGGTGGTTAGCTCCTACGAGCAGTACTTC. Encoded protein: CSVEVVSSYEQYF.

The V and J genes are TRBV7-9 and TRBJ2-5; D may be TRBD1 or TRBD2 (5 bases each). The tail of the sequence fits TRBJ2-7 better, so the J call may be wrong. The CDR3 has 14 amino acids. CDR1 is SEHNR and CDR2 is FQNEAQ in the germline V gene (reference sequence). Written as DNA, the CDR3 is TGTGCCAGCAGCTTAGCAGGGACCCTATGCGAGCAGTACTTC. Translation: CASSLAGTLCEQYF.

J is TRBJ2-1 and V is TRBV18; 9 bases are a match to TRBD2. Trimming cost V 5 bases and J 6 bases; bases outside gene matches: 8. The CDR3 length is 15 residues. The V gene's germline CDR1 is KGHSH and CDR2 LQKENI. The CDR3 region has the DNA TGTGCCAGCTCAGCCCATAGCGGGAGATCCAATGAGCAGTTCTTC. This codes for CASSAHSGRSNEQFF. Variable domain in full (rest from reference TRBV18 and TRBJ2-1): NAGVMQNPRHLVRRRGQEARLRCSPMKGHSHVYWYRQLPEEGLKFMVYLQKENIIDESGMPKERFSAEFPKEGPSILRIQQVVRGDSAAYFCASSAHSGRSNEQFFGPGTRLTVL.

The chain has TRBV9 and TRBJ2-7, with D possibly being TRBD2 (5 bases). V lost 4 bases and J 2 bases, leaving 13 bases between the germline ends. The CDR3 length is 14 residues. Germline CDR1 is SGDLS and CDR2 is YYNGEE. The CDR3 is CASSPWTSPYEQYF. The CDR3 nucleotides read TGTGCCAGCAGCCCCTGGACTTCACCCTACGAGCAGTACTTC. Filled out from reference TRBV9 and TRBJ2-7, the complete variable domain reads DSGVTQTPKHLITATGQRVTLRCSPRSGDLSVYWYQQSLDQGLQFLIQYYNGEERAKGNILERFSAQQFPDLHSELNLSSLELGDSALYFCASSPWTSPYEQYFGPGTRLTVT.

Points on this clone: This could be a read error, since a much larger clone is one nucleotide away. The chain has TRBV4-3 and TRBJ2-7; possibly TRBD2 for D (6 bases). CDR1 is LGHNA, CDR2 YSLEER, per germline. Trimming stripped 0 bases from V and 2 bases from J, with 11 bases between. The CDR3 is made up of 15 amino acids. The CDR3 nucleotides read TGCGCCAGCAGCCAAGATGAACAGCGGGCCTACGAGCAGTACTTC. It encodes CASSQDEQRAYEQYF.

V and J are TRBV15 and TRBJ2-5, with D hard to call. This CDR3 is built from 12 residues. V shed 8 bases and J shed 5 bases, with 12 bases lying between them. Germline loops: CDR1 LNHNV, CDR2 YYDKDF (reference sequence). CDR3 coding DNA: TGTGCCACCGGGCTTGGATACGAGACCCAGTACTTC. It specifies CATGLGYETQYF.

The chain links TRBV5-6 to TRBJ2-3, with D possibly being TRBD2 (6 bases). Trimming removed 3 bases from V and 1 base from J, with 6 bases in between. The CDR3 is 13 amino acids. The V gene's germline CDR1 is SGHDT and CDR2 YYEEEE. The CDR3 here is CASSSGGTDTQYF. The CDR3 DNA sequence: TGTGCCAGCAGCTCGGGGGGCACAGATACGCAGTATTTT.

This clone showed up just once. V and J are TRBV6-1 and TRBJ2-7; no firm D call. The CDR3 runs to 13 residues. Germline CDR1 and CDR2: MNHNS and SASEGT. Trimming took off 10 bases at V and 0 bases at J, with 13 bases between the two ends. The CDR3 loop is CATFTGGSYEQYF. DNA for the CDR3: TGTGCCACCTTCACCGGCGGCTCCTACGAGCAGTACTTC.

The chain uses TRBV5-7 and TRBJ2-2; weak D call: TRBD2 (5 bases). TRBV5-7 is an open reading frame, and its role is uncertain. V was pared by 0 bases and J by 4 bases, with 10 bases between. This CDR3 has 15 residues. CDR3 in DNA: TGTGCCAGCAGCTTGGTGGGAGAAGGCACCGGGGAGCTGTTTTTT. Translated, it gives CASSLVGEGTGELFF.

This chain's CDR3 is CASSLGTGIGTEAFF. CDR3 coding DNA: TGCGCCAGCAGCCTAGGGACAGGGATAGGAACTGAAGCTTTCTTT. V usage is TRBV5-1 and J usage is TRBJ1-1; 9 bases are shared with TRBD1. The junction had 9 bases not matched to a gene; V was cut back by 4 bases and J by 5 bases. CDR3 length: 15 residues. The germline gives CDR1 SGHRS, CDR2 YFSETQ.

The chain is built from TRBV19 and TRBJ2-2; D is unclear. The CDR3 is made up of 13 amino acids. Germline loops: CDR1 LNHDA, CDR2 SQIVND (reference sequence). Trimming pared 4 bases from V and 9 bases from J, leaving 12 bases between. The CDR3 DNA sequence: TGTGCCAGTAGTAATAGTTATTATAGGGAGCTGTTTTTT. Its translation is CASSNSYYRELFF.

The chain recombines TRBV28 with TRBJ1-4; D might be TRBD1 (6 bases). Germline CDR1 reads MDHEN; CDR2 reads SYDVKM. The CDR3 totals 15 residues. Trimming pared 5 bases from V and 5 bases from J, leaving 15 bases between. CDR3 sequence: CASSPGTRLNEKLFF. In DNA form, the CDR3 reads TGTGCCAGCAGTCCGGGGACACGACTGAATGAAAAACTGTTTTTT.

This chain uses TRBV28 with TRBJ2-1, with a tentative D call TRBD2 (6 bases). In germline, CDR1 is MDHEN, CDR2 SYDVKM. V was shortened by 5 bases and J by 0 bases, with 17 bases between the two germline ends. This CDR3 comprises 17 residues. The CDR3 nucleotides are TGTGCCAGCAGTCCCGGGACGGCGGGACGCTCCTACAATGAGCAGTTCTTC. Residues: CASSPGTAGRSYNEQFF.

J is TRBJ1-1 and V is TRBV6-1, with TRBD1 as a possible D gene (5 bases). CDR1 is MNHNS, CDR2 SASEGT, per germline. The CDR3 has 15 amino acids. V lost 0 bases to trimming and J lost 7 bases, with 15 bases between them. CDR3 sequence (DNA): TGTGCCAGCAGTGAAGCCCCCCCTAGACAGAGTGAAGCTTTCTTT. It specifies CASSEAPPRQSEAFF.

The chain is built from TRBV4-2 and TRBJ2-1, with TRBD2 matching over 9 bases. Per germline, CDR1 LGHNA and CDR2 YNFKEQ. The CDR3 has 15 amino acids. V shed 2 bases, J shed 8 bases, and the junction held 7 bases outside the gene matches. CDR3 residues: CASSQRVAGDHEQFF. The CDR3 DNA follows: TGTGCCAGCAGCCAAAGGGTAGCGGGAGACCATGAGCAGTTCTTC.

The chain recombines TRBV11-2 with TRBJ1-1; 8 bases map to TRBD1. Germline assignment: CDR1 SGHAT and CDR2 FQNNGV. The ends lost 5 bases at V and 1 base at J; junction bases unmatched: 9. The CDR3 is 16 residues long. The CDR3 loop is CASSRAQGASNTEAFF. CDR3 nucleotides: TGTGCCAGCAGCCGTGCTCAGGGGGCCTCGAACACTGAAGCTTTCTTT.

This chain connects TRBV10-2 to TRBJ2-1, with D unclear. The ends were cut back, 8 bases at V and 8 bases at J, with 16 bases in the middle. The germline V gene encodes CDR1 WSHSY and CDR2 SAAADI. This CDR3 is 13 amino acids long. The CDR3 DNA reads as TGCGCCAGCTCCCGAGAGACGTGGCATGAGCAGTTCTTC. It is translated as CASSRETWHEQFF.

This chain uses TRBV19 with TRBJ2-2; 7 nucleotides align to TRBD2. The V gene's germline CDR1 is LNHDA and CDR2 SQIVND (reference sequence). This CDR3 has 14 amino acids. J gave up 2 bases and V 6 bases, and 3 bases lay outside the gene matches. CDR3 in amino acids: CASRAGENTGELFF. The CDR3 region has the DNA TGTGCCAGTAGGGCGGGAGAAAACACCGGGGAGCTGTTTTTT.

This clone was observed a handful of times. The rearrangement uses TRBV7-2 and TRBJ2-5; 8 bases line up with TRBD2. V dropped 0 bases and J dropped 5; count of bases not matched to a gene: 5. CDR3 length: 15 residues. Germline assignment: CDR1 SGHTA and CDR2 FQGNSA. CDR3 amino acids: CASSLAGRAGETQYF. The CDR3 DNA is TGTGCCAGCAGCTTAGCCGGGAGGGCCGGGGAGACCCAGTACTTC.

V gene TRBV29-1 combines with J gene TRBJ2-7; D is ambiguous. V was cut by 3 bases and J by 3 bases, with 12 bases left in between. CDR1 is SQVTM and CDR2 is ANQGSEA in the germline V gene. The CDR3 consists of 13 residues. The CDR3 loop is CSVEGSPNYEQYF. The CDR3 coding sequence is TGCAGCGTTGAGGGTAGCCCTAACTACGAGCAGTACTTC.

For this clone: This sample includes further DNA sequences coding for the same CDR3. This chain uses TRBV10-3 with TRBJ2-7, with a possible D match to TRBD1 (5 bases). Deletions cut 6 bases from V and 0 bases from J, with 12 bases between. Looked up from germline, CDR1 is ENHRY and CDR2 is SYGVKD. The CDR3 runs to 14 residues. Here the CDR3 reads CAISEGVNSYEQYF. CDR3 nucleotide sequence: TGTGCCATCAGCGAAGGGGTTAACTCCTACGAGCAGTACTTC.

This clone was counted between two and nine times. The J gene is TRBJ2-7, the V gene TRBV27; D possibly corresponds to TRBD2 (5 bases). V shed 4 bases and J shed 2 bases, with 12 bases lying between them. Germline V gene lookup returns CDR1 MNHEY and CDR2 SMNVEV (reference sequence). This CDR3 is built from 14 residues. CDR3 sequence (DNA): TGTGCCAGCAGTTCAAGACTATTTCCCTACGAGCAGTACTTC. Protein sequence: CASSSRLFPYEQYF.

The chain uses TRBV10-3 and TRBJ2-3; TRBD2 is a possible D gene (6 bases). Trimming left V 1 base short and J 8 bases short, with 7 bases between. This CDR3 is built from 12 residues. Germline values: CDR1 ENHRY, CDR2 SYGVKD. The CDR3 bases are TGTGCCATCAGTGAGTTACTAGCTACGCAGTATTTT. Encoded protein: CAISELLATQYF.